The rows below give T cell receptor beta chains drawn from one sample of a study of PD-L1 blockade in urothelial cancer. The table came from immunoSEQ multiplex PCR; TCRdb's copy has only in-frame clones and leaves some out. The table records approximately 50,000 clones, more than 70% of them present only once. This specimen was PBMCs, taken around atezolizumab (anti-PD-L1) treatment. The receptor set was obtained from a man aged 60-69 years with urothelial cancer. CDR3s include the opening cysteine and the closing phenylalanine or tryptophan. A D gene is named only where the DNA matches it firmly. For some rows the clone size is stated as once, few or many, or as a class when expanded; others skip it.

d_gene,abundance,j_gene,v_gene,CDR3aa,CDR3nt
TRBD1,-,TRBJ1-5,TRBV7-2,CASSISGTVFNQPQHF,TGTGCCAGCAGCATATCCGGGACAGTCTTCAATCAGCCCCAGCATTTT
TRBD1,once,TRBJ2-1,TRBV5-6,CASSSQTGWTEQFF,TGTGCCAGCAGCTCCCAGACAGGGTGGACTGAGCAGTTCTTC
TRBD1,once,TRBJ2-5,TRBV5-1,CASSLQDRGEETQYF,TGCGCCAGCAGCTTACAAGACAGGGGGGAAGAGACCCAGTACTTC
-,few,TRBJ1-5,TRBV7-2,CASSYVGRDQPQHF,TGTGCCAGCAGCTACGTCGGGAGGGATCAGCCCCAGCATTTT
-,few,TRBJ1-5,TRBV4-2,CASSQVGGEEPQHF,TGTGCCAGCAGCCAGGTAGGGGGTGAGGAGCCCCAGCATTTT
TRBD1,-,TRBJ1-1,TRBV28,CASSLGTVRNTEAFF,TGTGCCAGCAGTTTGGGGACAGTTCGGAACACTGAAGCTTTCTTT
-,-,TRBJ2-7,TRBV7-2,CASSRGRAELEQYF,TGTGCCAGCTCCAGGGGCCGGGCCGAATTAGAGCAGTACTTC
-,-,TRBJ1-4,TRBV7-2,CASRPTAGANEKLFF,TGTGCCAGCCGGCCGACCGCGGGTGCTAATGAAAAACTGTTTTTT
TRBD1,-,TRBJ1-2,TRBV19,CASPNRDRSPGSFGYTF,TGTGCCAGTCCCAACCGGGACAGGTCGCCGGGATCTTTTGGCTACACCTTC
-,-,TRBJ1-2,TRBV5-8,CASSFITGLLDYGYTF,TGTGCCAGCAGCTTCATAACTGGACTGCTGGACTATGGCTACACCTTC
-,-,TRBJ2-6,TRBV6-1,CASNAGTGANVLTF,TGTGCCAGCAATGCGGGAACTGGGGCCAACGTCCTGACTTTC
TRBD1,-,TRBJ2-7,TRBV5-1,CASSSTGTGAYEQYF,TGCGCCAGCAGCTCCACCGGGACAGGCGCCTACGAGCAGTACTTC
-,-,TRBJ1-6,TRBV28,CASSSLDVYNSPLHF,TGTGCCAGCAGTTCCCTAGATGTTTATAATTCACCCCTCCACTTT
-,once,TRBJ1-1,TRBV2,CASSVTGNTEAFF,TGTGCCAGCAGTGTAACAGGTAACACTGAAGCTTTCTTT
-,-,TRBJ1-2,TRBV5-1,CASSLGQVGYTF,TGCGCCAGCAGCTTGGGGCAGGTCGGCTACACCTTC
-,-,TRBJ2-3,TRBV6-6,CASSLGIGSTDTQYF,TGTGCCAGCAGTTTAGGAATCGGGAGCACAGATACGCAGTATTTT
TRBD2,once,TRBJ2-1,TRBV5-4,CASSLVGSGRENEQFF,TGTGCCAGCAGCTTGGTCGGTAGCGGGAGGGAGAATGAGCAGTTCTTC
-,-,TRBJ1-2,TRBV7-9,CASSRKGVVQSYGYTF,TGTGCCAGCAGCCGGAAGGGGGTAGTACAGTCGTATGGCTACACCTTC
TRBD1,-,TRBJ2-3,TRBV7-2,CASRTGRLADTQYF,TGTGCCAGCAGGACAGGGCGGTTGGCAGATACGCAGTATTTT